This passage covers 16 T cell receptor beta chains from one sample sequenced in a study of T cells after yellow fever vaccination. Each CDR3 protein gets one entry after TCRdb re-called the 5' RACE reads with MiXCR. The top ten clones hold roughly 25% of a sample with just under 85,000 distinct CDR3 sequences, about 14% of them seen once. Sequencing was performed on CD8+ T cells not binding an NS4B(214-222) dextramer, sorted from PBMCs, taken about 20 days after the first yellow fever vaccination. Source of these receptors: a man between 18 and 35 years old who received the YFV17D yellow fever vaccine.

In this sample, this clonotype turned up many times. The gene calls are TRBV3-1 and TRBJ2-1, with a weak D call TRBD2 (6 bases). Deletions cut 3 bases from V and 0 bases from J, with 24 bases between. Germline assignment: CDR1 LGHDT and CDR2 YNNKEL (reference sequence). This CDR3 contains 20 residues. CDR3 region: CASSHGASALTVSSYNEQFF. Here the CDR3 DNA reads TGTGCCAGCAGCCACGGGGCTAGCGCGCTTACCGTGAGCTCCTACAATGAGCAGTTCTTC.

This clonotype came up a few times. This chain uses TRBV10-2 with TRBJ1-6, with D perhaps matching TRBD1 (6 bases). CDR1 and CDR2 (germline): WSHSY, SAAADI. The CDR3 extends over 13 amino acids. The V and J ends lost 6 bases and 7 bases respectively, with 10 bases between them. Here the CDR3 reads CASSGGGNSPLHF. The CDR3 DNA sequence: TGCGCCAGCAGCGGGGGGGGCAATTCACCCCTCCACTTT.

V and J are TRBV5-1 and TRBJ1-2; D gene unclear. This CDR3 comprises 13 residues. V gave up 4 bases and J gave up 6 bases, with 13 bases separating them. Germline CDR1 is SGHRS and CDR2 is YFSETQ. This CDR3 is CASSPSTIHGYTF. The CDR3 nucleotides read TGCGCCAGCAGCCCGTCGACAATTCATGGCTACACCTTC.

The chain has TRBV19 and TRBJ2-3; no reliable D call. Trimming took 6 bases from V and 1 from J, leaving 8 bases between them. The length of the CDR3 is 13 residues. Germline lookup yields CDR1 LNHDA and CDR2 SQIVND (reference sequence). CDR3: CASSTSGTDTQYF. The CDR3 DNA is TGTGCCAGTAGCACCTCGGGCACAGATACGCAGTATTTT.

The table lists this clonotype with a few counts. The chain has TRBV11-2 and TRBJ2-3; TRBD2 is a possible D gene (6 bases). This CDR3 is 16 amino acids long. Trimming took 1 base from V and 4 from J, leaving 15 bases between them. The V gene's germline CDR1 is SGHAT and CDR2 FQNNGV. The CDR3 region has the DNA TGTGCCAGCAGCTTAGTTGGTAGGAGGGCGGCAGATACGCAGTATTTT. It is translated as CASSLVGRRAADTQYF.

This chain links TRBV18 with TRBJ2-4; D is uncertain. Germline V gene sequence: CDR1 KGHSH, CDR2 LQKENI. The CDR3 runs to 12 residues. The V gene lost 5 bases and the J gene lost 9 bases, with 11 bases spanning the gap. CDR3 loop: CASSTGNPIQYF. As DNA, the CDR3 is TGTGCCAGCTCAACCGGAAACCCCATTCAGTACTTC.

In its sample, this clonotype was seen a few times. The CDR3 region is CASSQGFASEQYF. In DNA, the CDR3 is TGTGCCAGCAGCCAAGGGTTTGCAAGCGAGCAGTACTTC. The chain couples TRBV14 to TRBJ2-7; D call uncertain. The ends were cut back, 1 base at V and 6 bases at J, with 10 bases in the middle. The CDR3 has 13 residues. The germline gives CDR1 SGHDN, CDR2 FVKESK.

This clonotype has only a few counts. The chain employs TRBV3-1 and TRBJ2-7; no clear D gene. CDR1 is LGHDT, CDR2 YNNKEL, per germline (reference sequence). The germline V and J ends were trimmed by 1 base and 2 bases, with 9 bases remaining between them. The length of the CDR3 is 14 residues. CDR3 in amino acids: CASSQGPLTYEQYF. The CDR3 DNA follows: TGTGCCAGCAGCCAAGGGCCATTAACCTACGAGCAGTACTTC.

The chain has TRBV20-1 and TRBJ2-3; D is unclear. The germline gives CDR1 DFQATT, CDR2 SNEGSKA (reference sequence). Trimming removed 0 bases from V and 4 bases from J, with 17 bases in between. The CDR3 has 16 residues. The CDR3 bases are TGCAGTGCTAGAGATTCAAGCGAAAGGGAACCAGATACGCAGTATTTT. Translation gives CSARDSSEREPDTQYF.

This chain joins TRBV4-2 and TRBJ1-5, with D tentatively TRBD1 (5 bases). The germline CDR1 and CDR2 sequences are LGHNA and YNFKEQ. This CDR3 has 18 amino acids. V lost 0 bases to trimming and J lost 4 bases, with 19 bases between them. The CDR3 region has the DNA TGTGCCAGCAGCCAAGAGTCCTGGCGCGGGGGTGTGAATCAGCCCCAGCATTTT. It translates to CASSQESWRGGVNQPQHF.

This chain links TRBV12-3 or TRBV12-4 with TRBJ1-1; D uncertain. V gave up 1 base and J gave up 0 bases, with 9 bases separating them. There are 15 residues in the CDR3. The CDR3 nucleotides read TGTGCCAGCAGTTTAGTCCGCCAGCTGAACACTGAAGCTTTCTTT. This codes for CASSLVRQLNTEAFF.

The chain combines TRBV28 with TRBJ1-1; tentatively, D is TRBD1 (5 bases). V lost 3 bases and J 8 bases, leaving 13 bases between the germline ends. The CDR3 contains 13 residues. The germline gives CDR1 MDHEN, CDR2 SYDVKM. DNA for the CDR3: TGTGCCAGCAGTTTCACTTCATGGGGGGAAGCTTTCTTT. Its translation is CASSFTSWGEAFF.

A few counts support this clonotype. V is TRBV3-1 and J is TRBJ2-5, with 10 bases that match TRBD2. Germline CDR1 LGHDT, CDR2 YNNKEL (reference sequence). There are 16 residues in the CDR3. The V and J ends lost 2 bases and 5 bases, in that order; junction bases with no gene match: 8. The CDR3 bases are TGTGCCAGCAGCCAACCAGCGGGGGGGCCTATGGAGACCCAGTACTTC. Amino acids: CASSQPAGGPMETQYF.

This clonotype was counted a few times. This chain links TRBV12-3 or TRBV12-4 with TRBJ2-7; D may be TRBD2 (5 bases). Between the trimmed V and J ends, which lost 3 bases and 3 bases, there was a span of 18 bases. The length of the CDR3 is 16 residues. The CDR3 coding sequence is TGTGCCAGCAGTTTGAGCGGTTCGGCAGAGAGCTACGAGCAGTACTTC. Translated: CASSLSGSAESYEQYF.

This clonotype turned up a few times. The J gene is TRBJ1-3, the V gene TRBV20-1; tentative D call: TRBD1 (6 bases). The germline V gene encodes CDR1 DFQATT and CDR2 SNEGSKA (reference sequence). Trimming shortened V by 0 bases and J by 4 bases, and 13 bases separated the two germline ends. The CDR3 is made up of 15 amino acids. The CDR3 region has the DNA TGCAGTGCTAGAGATGAAACAGGGTACGGAAACACCATATATTTT. This encodes CSARDETGYGNTIYF.

The chain carries TRBV4-2 and TRBJ1-5, with D unclear. This CDR3 comprises 15 residues. Germline lookup yields CDR1 LGHNA and CDR2 YNFKEQ. Trimming removed 1 base from V and 4 bases from J, with 11 bases in between. CDR3 in DNA: TGTGCCAGCAGCCAAGGGCCCGGGGATAATCAGCCCCAGCATTTT. Residues: CASSQGPGDNQPQHF.